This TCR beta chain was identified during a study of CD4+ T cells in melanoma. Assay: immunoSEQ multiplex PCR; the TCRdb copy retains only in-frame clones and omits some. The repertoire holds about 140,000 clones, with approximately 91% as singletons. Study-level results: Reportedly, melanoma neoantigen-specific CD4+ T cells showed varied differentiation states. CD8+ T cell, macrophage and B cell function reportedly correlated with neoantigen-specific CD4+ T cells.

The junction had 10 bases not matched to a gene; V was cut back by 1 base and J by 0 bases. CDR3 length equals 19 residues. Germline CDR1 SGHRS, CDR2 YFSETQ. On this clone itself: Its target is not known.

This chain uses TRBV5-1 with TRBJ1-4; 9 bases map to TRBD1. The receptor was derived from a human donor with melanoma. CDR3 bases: TGCGCCAGCAGCTTGCACCCCCCGGGACAGGGTGCAACTAATGAAAAACTGTTTTTT. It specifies CASSLHPPGQGATNEKLFF.